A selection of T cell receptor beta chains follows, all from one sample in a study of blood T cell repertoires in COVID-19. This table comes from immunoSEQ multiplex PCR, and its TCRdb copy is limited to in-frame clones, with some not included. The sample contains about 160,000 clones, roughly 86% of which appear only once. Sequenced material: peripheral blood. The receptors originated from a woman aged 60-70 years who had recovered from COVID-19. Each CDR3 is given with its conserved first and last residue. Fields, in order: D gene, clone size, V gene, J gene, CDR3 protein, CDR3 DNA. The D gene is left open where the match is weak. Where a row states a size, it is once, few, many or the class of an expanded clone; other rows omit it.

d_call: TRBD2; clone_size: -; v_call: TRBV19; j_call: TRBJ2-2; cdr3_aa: CASASLAGGFGELFF; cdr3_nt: TGTGCCAGTGCCTCCTTAGCGGGGGGGTTCGGGGAGCTGTTTTTT
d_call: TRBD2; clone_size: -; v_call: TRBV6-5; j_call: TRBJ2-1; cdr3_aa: CASTPGLAKEWEQFF; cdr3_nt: TGTGCCAGTACCCCGGGACTAGCGAAGGAGTGGGAGCAGTTCTTC
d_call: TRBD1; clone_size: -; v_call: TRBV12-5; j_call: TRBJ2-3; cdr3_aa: CASGLAFLGQGGTDTQYF; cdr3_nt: TGTGCTAGTGGTTTGGCTTTCCTTGGACAGGGGGGGACAGATACGCAGTATTTT
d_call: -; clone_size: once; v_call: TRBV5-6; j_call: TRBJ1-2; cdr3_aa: CASSLVAQSYGYTF; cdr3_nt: TGTGCCAGCAGCTTGGTGGCACAGTCCTATGGCTACACCTTC
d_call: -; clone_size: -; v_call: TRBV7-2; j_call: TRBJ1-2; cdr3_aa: CASSLLVRAYGYTF; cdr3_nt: TGTGCCAGCAGCTTATTGGTCAGGGCCTATGGCTACACCTTC
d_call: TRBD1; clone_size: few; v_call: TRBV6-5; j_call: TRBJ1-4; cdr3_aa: CASSLGQGVDNEKLFF; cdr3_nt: TGTGCCAGCAGTTTGGGACAGGGGGTGGATAATGAAAAACTGTTTTTT
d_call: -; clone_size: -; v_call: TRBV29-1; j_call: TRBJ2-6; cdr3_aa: CSVQGSGAGANVLTF; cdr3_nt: TGCAGCGTTCAGGGCTCGGGAGCGGGGGCCAACGTCCTGACTTTC
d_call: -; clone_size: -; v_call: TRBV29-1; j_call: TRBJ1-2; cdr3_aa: CSVDPSGGNYGYTF; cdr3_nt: TGCAGCGTCGACCCCAGTGGGGGCAATTATGGCTACACCTTC
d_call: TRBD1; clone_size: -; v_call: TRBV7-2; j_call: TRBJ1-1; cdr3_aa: CASSLGRGLEAFF; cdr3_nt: TGTGCCAGCAGCTTAGGAAGGGGGCTTGAAGCTTTCTTT
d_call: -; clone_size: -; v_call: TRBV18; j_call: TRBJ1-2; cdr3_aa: CASSPMGSYGYTF; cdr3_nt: TGTGCCAGCTCACCAATGGGGAGCTATGGCTACACCTTC
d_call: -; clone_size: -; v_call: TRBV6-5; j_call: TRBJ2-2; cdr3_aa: CASSFRPGTGELFF; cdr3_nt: TGTGCCAGCAGTTTCAGACCGGGCACCGGGGAGCTGTTTTTT
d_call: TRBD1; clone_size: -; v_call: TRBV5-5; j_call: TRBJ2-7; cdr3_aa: CASSLRDRATYEQYF; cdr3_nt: TGTGCCAGCAGCCTTCGGGACAGGGCGACCTACGAGCAGTACTTC
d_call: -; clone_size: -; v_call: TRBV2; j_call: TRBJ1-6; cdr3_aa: CASILEQGRSPLHF; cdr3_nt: TGTGCCAGCATTTTAGAACAGGGACGATCACCCCTCCACTTT
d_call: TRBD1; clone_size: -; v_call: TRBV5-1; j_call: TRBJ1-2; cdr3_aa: CASSSGQDYGYTF; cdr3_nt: TGCGCCAGCAGCTCTGGACAGGACTATGGCTACACCTTC
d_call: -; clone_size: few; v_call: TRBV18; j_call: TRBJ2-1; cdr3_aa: CASSRGVPGYNEQFF; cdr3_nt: TGTGCCAGCTCACGGGGGGTCCCGGGCTACAATGAGCAGTTCTTC
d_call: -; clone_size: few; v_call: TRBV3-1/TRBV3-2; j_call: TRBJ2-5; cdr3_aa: CASSQGFGQYF; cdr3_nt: TGTGCCAGCAGCCAAGGGTTCGGCCAGTACTTC
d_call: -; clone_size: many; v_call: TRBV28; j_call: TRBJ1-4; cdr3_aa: CASSSPASGAGEKLFF; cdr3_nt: TGTGCCAGCAGTAGTCCCGCCTCAGGGGCGGGTGAAAAACTGTTTTTT
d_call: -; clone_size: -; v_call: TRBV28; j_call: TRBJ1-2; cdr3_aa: CASSSGNGYTF; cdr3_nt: TGTGCCAGCAGTTCAGGGAATGGCTACACCTTC
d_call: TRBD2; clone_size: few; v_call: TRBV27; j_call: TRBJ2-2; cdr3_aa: CASSLGSGGPGELFF; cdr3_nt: TGTGCCAGCAGTTTGGGCAGCGGGGGGCCCGGGGAGCTGTTTTTT
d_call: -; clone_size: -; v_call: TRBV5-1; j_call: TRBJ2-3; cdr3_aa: CASSLRAGLDTQYF; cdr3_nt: TGCGCCAGCAGCTTGCGTGCAGGGTTGGATACGCAGTATTTT
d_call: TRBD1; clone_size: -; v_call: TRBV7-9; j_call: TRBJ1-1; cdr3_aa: CASSLGGQGGAFF; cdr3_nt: TGTGCCAGCAGCTTAGGGGGACAGGGAGGTGCTTTCTTT
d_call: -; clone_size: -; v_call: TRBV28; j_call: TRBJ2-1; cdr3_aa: CASQTDTTYNEQFF; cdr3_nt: TGTGCCAGCCAAACGGACACGACCTACAATGAGCAGTTCTTC
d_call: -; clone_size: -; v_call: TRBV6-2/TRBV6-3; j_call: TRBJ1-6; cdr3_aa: CASSREGQDSPLHF; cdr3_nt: TGTGCCAGCAGCCGGGAGGGCCAGGATTCACCCCTCCACTTT
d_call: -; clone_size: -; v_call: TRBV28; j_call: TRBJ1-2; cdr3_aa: CASSSADSRYGYTF; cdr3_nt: TGTGCCAGCAGTTCGGCGGACAGTAGATATGGCTACACCTTC
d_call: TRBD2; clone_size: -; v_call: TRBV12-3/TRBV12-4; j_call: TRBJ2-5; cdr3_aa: CASSFGRAETQYF; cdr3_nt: TGTGCCAGCAGTTTTGGGAGGGCGGAGACCCAGTACTTC
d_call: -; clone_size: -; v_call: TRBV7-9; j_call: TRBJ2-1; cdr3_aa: CASSFTGTRNEQFF; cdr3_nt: TGTGCCAGCAGCTTCACCGGGACTCGCAATGAGCAGTTCTTC
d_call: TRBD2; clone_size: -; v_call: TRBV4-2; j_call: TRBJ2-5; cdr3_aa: CASSQDPSGGNQETQYF; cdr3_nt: TGTGCCAGCAGCCAAGATCCTAGCGGGGGGAACCAAGAGACCCAGTACTTC
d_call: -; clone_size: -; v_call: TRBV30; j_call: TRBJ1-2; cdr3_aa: CAWRSTNYGYTF; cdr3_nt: TGTGCCTGGAGGTCGACAAACTATGGCTACACCTTC